Here is one T cell receptor beta chain with its context. The entry originates in a study of blood T cell repertoires in COVID-19. J lost 0 bases, V lost 7 bases, and 2 bases had no gene match. Germline V CDR1 and CDR2: MDHEN, SYDVKM. The CDR3 contains 14 residues. Sequenced by immunoSEQ multiplex PCR; TCRdb stores in-frame clones only, minus some. The table records around 310,000 clones, about 90% of them present only once. The specimen was PBMCs or T cells enriched from blood (not recorded which). The receptor's source is a woman in her 30s who had recovered from COVID-19. This chain uses TRBV28 with TRBJ1-4; 7 bases are shared with TRBD1. The CDR3 sequence: CASNTGATNEKLFF. The CDR3 bases are TGTGCCAGCAACACAGGGGCAACTAATGAAAAACTGTTTTTT.